This T cell receptor beta chain emerged from a study of shared clonotypes between healthy human individuals. Study-level background: Three CD4 naive, three CD4 memory, two CD8 naive and one CD8 memory plate were used per donor.

Germline V gene sequence: CDR1 LGHNA, CDR2 YSLEER. Trimming removed 4 bases from V and 6 bases from J; junction bases left unmatched: 9. The CDR3 totals 15 residues. The investigators split CD4+ cells into a CD45RA+ naive subset and a CD45RA-negative memory subset. Produced via immunoSEQ multiplex PCR; TCRdb's table is partial and in-frame only. The table records around 2.5 million clones, 93% of them present only once. Sequencing was carried out using naive CD4+ T cells from PBMCs. Specified subset: CD45RA+ positively selected. This TCR came from a man aged 18 to 29 in good health. Some clones in this sample may be carry-over from other donors' samples. The genes are TRBV4-3 and TRBJ1-5, with 7 nucleotides matching TRBD1. CDR3 sequence reads: CASSPQTGLGQPQHF. CDR3 DNA sequence: TGCGCCAGCAGCCCCCAGACAGGGTTGGGTCAGCCCCAGCATTTT.